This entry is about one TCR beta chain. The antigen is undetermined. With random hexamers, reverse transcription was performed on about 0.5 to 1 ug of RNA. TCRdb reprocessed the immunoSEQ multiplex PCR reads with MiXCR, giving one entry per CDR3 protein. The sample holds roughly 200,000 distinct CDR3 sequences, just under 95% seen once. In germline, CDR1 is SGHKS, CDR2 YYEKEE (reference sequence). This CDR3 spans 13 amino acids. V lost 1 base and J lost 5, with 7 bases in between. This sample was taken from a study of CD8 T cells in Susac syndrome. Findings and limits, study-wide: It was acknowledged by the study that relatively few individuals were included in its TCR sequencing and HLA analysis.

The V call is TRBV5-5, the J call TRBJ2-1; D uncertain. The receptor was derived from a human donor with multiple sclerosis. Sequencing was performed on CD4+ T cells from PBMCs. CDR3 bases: TGTGCCAGCAGCTTGACCTGGAACAATGAGCAGTTCTTC. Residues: CASSLTWNNEQFF.